Listed below are T cell receptor beta chains from one sample, sequenced in a study of OX40 agonist ivuxolimab in advanced cancers. Sequencing was performed with immunoSEQ multiplex PCR; in TCRdb, only in-frame clones are kept and a portion is missing. Among roughly 97,000 clones listed, approximately 87% were seen once. Sequenced material: CD4+ or CD8+ T cells sorted from blood, taken in a trial of the OX40 agonist ivuxolimab. Source of these receptors: an adult with an advanced solid tumor such as melanoma, head and neck, liver or kidney cancer. Each CDR3 is given with its conserved first and last residue.

TRBV4-3	TRBJ2-1	CASSRHLSGEQFF
TRBV7-9	TRBJ1-4	CASSFGQGITNEKLFF
TRBV5-1	TRBJ2-1	CASSLEGGAYNEQFF
TRBV7-6	TRBJ2-3	CASSFPSGGGDTQYF
TRBV30	TRBJ2-7	CAWGRASYEQYF
TRBV2	TRBJ2-7	CASSVWATSYEQYF
TRBV5-4	TRBJ2-2	CASSLTPGELFF
TRBV11-1	TRBJ2-2	CASSFGQGVTGELFF
TRBV6-1	TRBJ1-5	CASSEARGGSQPQHF
TRBV21-1	TRBJ1-5	CASSKRTTAPQHF
TRBV6-6	TRBJ1-5	CASSYSSGGGQPQHF
TRBV5-1	TRBJ2-3	CASSLAKGGGPTDTQYF
TRBV18	TRBJ2-7	CASSPPQPGSYEQYF
TRBV7-9	TRBJ2-7	CASTPWAGGPGEQYF
TRBV12-5	TRBJ2-5	CASGPSGSGTQYF
TRBV10-1	TRBJ2-7	CASSGPGTGGGEQYF
TRBV2	TRBJ2-3	CASSLLSGGRDTQYF
TRBV2	TRBJ1-1	CASSRDPGGTEAFF
TRBV15	TRBJ1-1	CATSTGGADTEAFF
TRBV6-1	TRBJ1-5	CASSEARGGRGNQPQHF
TRBV7-3	TRBJ2-2	CASGQGSGNTGELFF
TRBV19	TRBJ1-6	CASSMLAGDSPLHF
TRBV30	TRBJ1-1	CAWRGTEGRGLWAFF